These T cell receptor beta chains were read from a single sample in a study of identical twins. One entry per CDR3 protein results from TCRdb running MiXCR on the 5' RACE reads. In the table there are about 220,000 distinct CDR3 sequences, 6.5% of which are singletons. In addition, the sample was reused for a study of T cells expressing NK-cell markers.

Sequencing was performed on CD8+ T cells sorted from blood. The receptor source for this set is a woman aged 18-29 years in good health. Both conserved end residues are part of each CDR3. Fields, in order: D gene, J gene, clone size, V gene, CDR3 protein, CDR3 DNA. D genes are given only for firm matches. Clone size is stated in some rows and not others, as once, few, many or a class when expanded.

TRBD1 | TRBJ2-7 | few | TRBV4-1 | CASSQERTGGDYEQYF | TGCGCCAGCAGCCAAGAGCGGACAGGGGGCGATTACGAGCAGTACTTC
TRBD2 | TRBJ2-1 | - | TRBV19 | CATTPSGSGYNEQFF | TGTGCCACTACTCCTAGCGGGAGCGGCTACAATGAGCAGTTCTTC
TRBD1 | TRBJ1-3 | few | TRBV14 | CASSQDPGGPGNTIYF | TGTGCCAGCAGCCAAGATCCAGGGGGACCTGGAAACACCATATATTTT
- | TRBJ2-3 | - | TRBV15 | CATSTRDGGTDTQYF | TGTGCCACCAGCACTAGGGACGGAGGCACAGATACGCAGTATTTT
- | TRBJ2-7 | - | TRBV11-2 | CASSFTDRPYSGEQYF | TGTGCCAGCAGCTTCACCGACAGGCCCTATTCGGGCGAGCAGTACTTC
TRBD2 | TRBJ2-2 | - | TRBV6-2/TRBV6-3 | CASSSTSGRVPGELFF | TGTGCCAGCAGCTCGACTAGCGGGAGGGTTCCCGGGGAGCTGTTTTTT
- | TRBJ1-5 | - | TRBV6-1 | CASSPDPSDQPQHF | TGTGCCAGCAGCCCAGACCCTAGCGATCAGCCCCAGCATTTT
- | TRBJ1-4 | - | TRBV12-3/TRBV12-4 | CASSRFGQNEKLFF | TGTGCCAGCAGTCGTTTTGGCCAGAATGAAAAACTGTTTTTT
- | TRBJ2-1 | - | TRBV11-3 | CASRDSGFEDEQFF | TGTGCCAGCAGGGATAGCGGCTTCGAAGATGAGCAGTTCTTC
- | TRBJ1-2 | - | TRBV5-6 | CASTQTQTPYGYTF | TGTGCCAGCACCCAAACCCAGACTCCCTATGGCTACACCTTC
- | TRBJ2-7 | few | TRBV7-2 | CASSSRARTFEQYF | TGTGCCAGCAGCTCGAGGGCCCGAACATTCGAGCAGTACTTC
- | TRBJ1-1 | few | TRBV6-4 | CASRQGSHTEAFF | TGTGCCAGCAGGCAGGGGTCCCACACTGAAGCTTTCTTT
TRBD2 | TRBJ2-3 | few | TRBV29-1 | CSVGGLAGVEDTQYF | TGCAGCGTTGGGGGACTAGCGGGAGTGGAAGATACGCAGTATTTT
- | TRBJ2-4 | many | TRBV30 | CAWRLNWENIQYF | TGTGCCTGGAGACTCAATTGGGAGAACATTCAGTACTTC
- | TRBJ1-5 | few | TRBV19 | CASSIGNLNQPQHF | TGTGCCAGTAGTATCGGCAACCTAAATCAGCCCCAGCATTTT
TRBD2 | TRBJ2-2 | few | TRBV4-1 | CASSLTLAGARELFF | TGCGCCAGCAGCCTCACCTTGGCGGGAGCTAGGGAGCTGTTTTTT
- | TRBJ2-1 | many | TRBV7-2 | CASSLTTQYNEQFF | TGTGCCAGCAGCTTAACTACACAGTACAATGAGCAGTTCTTC
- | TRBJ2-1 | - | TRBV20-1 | CSANNDGVNSYNEQFF | TGCAGTGCTAATAACGATGGGGTAAACTCCTACAATGAGCAGTTCTTC
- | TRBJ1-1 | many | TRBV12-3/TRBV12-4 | CATSENTEAFF | TGTGCCACATCTGAGAACACTGAAGCTTTCTTT
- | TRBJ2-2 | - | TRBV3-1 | CASSQDAARPRSTGELFF | TGTGCCAGCAGCCAAGATGCGGCTAGACCTCGGAGCACCGGGGAGCTGTTTTTT
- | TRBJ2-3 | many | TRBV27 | CASSFPFCTWTRTDTQYF | TGTGCCAGCAGTTTCCCTTTTTGTACCTGGACCCGCACAGATACGCAGTATTTT
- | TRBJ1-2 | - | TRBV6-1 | CATRTPRGGPDYGYTF | TGTGCTACGCGGACTCCCCGCGGGGGGCCCGACTATGGCTACACCTTC
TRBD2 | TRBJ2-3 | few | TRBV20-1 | CSARSTSGRADTQYF | TGCAGTGCTAGGTCGACTAGCGGGAGGGCAGATACGCAGTATTTT
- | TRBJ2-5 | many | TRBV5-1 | CASSNQETQYF | TGCGCCAGCAGCAATCAAGAGACCCAGTACTTC
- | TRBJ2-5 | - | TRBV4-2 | CASSQESTSFETQYF | TGTGCCAGCAGCCAAGAGTCCACATCTTTTGAGACCCAGTACTTC
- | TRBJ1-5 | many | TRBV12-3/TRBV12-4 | CASSFPGSQPQHF | TGTGCCAGCAGTTTCCCGGGAAGTCAGCCCCAGCATTTT
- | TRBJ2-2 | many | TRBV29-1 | CSVEGSRSNTGELFF | TGCAGCGTAGAGGGGTCGCGGAGCAACACCGGGGAGCTGTTTTTT
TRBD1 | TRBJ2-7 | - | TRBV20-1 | CSAAPGTGAVEQYF | TGCAGTGCGGCCCCCGGGACAGGGGCCGTCGAGCAGTACTTC
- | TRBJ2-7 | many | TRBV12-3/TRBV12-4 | CASSSIRRWDIDEQYF | TGTGCCAGCAGTTCAATAAGGCGTTGGGACATCGACGAGCAGTACTTC
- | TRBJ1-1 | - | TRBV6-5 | CASSYRGTALTEAFF | TGTGCCAGCAGTTACCGAGGGACGGCTCTCACTGAAGCTTTCTTT
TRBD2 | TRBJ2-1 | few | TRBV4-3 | CASSPSDSGIYNEQFF | TGCGCCAGCAGCCCTTCAGATAGCGGGATCTACAATGAGCAGTTCTTC
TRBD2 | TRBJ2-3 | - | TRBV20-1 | CSAGSGTSGSRNTQYF | TGCAGTGCTGGAAGCGGGACTAGCGGGAGTAGGAATACGCAGTATTTT
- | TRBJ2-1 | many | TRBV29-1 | CSVRQGGYNEQFF | TGCAGCGTTAGGCAGGGGGGCTACAATGAGCAGTTCTTC
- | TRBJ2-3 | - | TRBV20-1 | CSAKPRTGPTDTQYF | TGCAGTGCTAAACCAAGGACTGGGCCCACAGATACGCAGTATTTT
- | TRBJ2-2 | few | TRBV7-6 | CATPVEEVGGELFF | TGTGCCACCCCAGTAGAGGAGGTCGGCGGGGAGCTGTTTTTT
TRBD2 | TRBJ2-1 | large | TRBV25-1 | CASSRPGTSGHEQFF | TGTGCCAGCAGTCGACCCGGGACTAGTGGCCATGAGCAGTTCTTC
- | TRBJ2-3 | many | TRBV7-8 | CASSLSSGGAADTQYF | TGTGCCAGCAGCTTAAGTTCTGGGGGGGCTGCAGATACGCAGTATTTT
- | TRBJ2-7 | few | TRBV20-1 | CSARDRTAPSYEQYF | TGCAGTGCTAGAGACCGGACGGCACCCTCCTACGAGCAGTACTTC
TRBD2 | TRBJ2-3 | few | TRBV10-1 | CASSEDRAGVGDTQYF | TGCGCCAGCAGTGAGGATAGGGCGGGAGTGGGAGATACGCAGTATTTT
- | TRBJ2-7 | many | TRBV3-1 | CASSRGYEQYF | TGTGCCAGCAGCCGGGGATACGAGCAGTACTTC
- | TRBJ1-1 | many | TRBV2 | CASREGREAFF | TGTGCCAGCAGGGAGGGCAGAGAAGCTTTCTTT
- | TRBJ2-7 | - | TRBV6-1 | CASGPSGTLTYEQYF | TGTGCCAGCGGGCCCTCCGGGACTCTAACCTACGAGCAGTACTTC
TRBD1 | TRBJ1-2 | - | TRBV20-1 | CCARGTTGVGYGYTF | TGCTGTGCTAGAGGAACTACAGGGGTGGGGTATGGCTACACCTTC
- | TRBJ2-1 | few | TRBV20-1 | CSARPLATYNEQFF | TGCAGTGCTAGACCTCTAGCGACTTACAATGAGCAGTTCTTC
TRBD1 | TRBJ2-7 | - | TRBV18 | CASSPPAGGYEQYF | TGTGCCAGCTCACCACCCGCAGGGGGCTACGAGCAGTACTTC
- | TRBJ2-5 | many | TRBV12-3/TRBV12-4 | CASSLGEREETQYF | TGTGCCAGCAGTTTGGGTGAGAGGGAAGAGACCCAGTACTTC
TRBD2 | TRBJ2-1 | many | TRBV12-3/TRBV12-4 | CASREAGLSEQFF | TGTGCCAGCAGGGAAGCGGGATTGTCTGAGCAGTTCTTC
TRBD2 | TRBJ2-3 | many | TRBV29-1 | CSAPFSGRAPDTQYF | TGCAGCGCCCCGTTCAGCGGGAGGGCCCCAGATACGCAGTATTTT
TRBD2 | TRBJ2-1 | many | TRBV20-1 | CSARGWGGYNEQFF | TGCAGTGCTCGAGGTTGGGGGGGTTACAATGAGCAGTTCTTC
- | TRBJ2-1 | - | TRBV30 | CAWAGPSLFF | TGTGCCTGGGCTGGACCTTCTCTGTTCTTC
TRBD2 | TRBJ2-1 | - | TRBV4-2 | CAMSPGFQREVTNEQFF | TGTGCCATGAGCCCGGGGTTCCAGCGGGAGGTCACCAATGAGCAGTTCTTC
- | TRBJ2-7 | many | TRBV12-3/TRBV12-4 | CASSFGGRDEQYF | TGTGCCAGCAGTTTTGGGGGTCGCGACGAGCAGTACTTC
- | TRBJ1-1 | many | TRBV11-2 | CASSLQGAEAFF | TGTGCCAGCAGCCTCCAGGGCGCTGAAGCTTTCTTT
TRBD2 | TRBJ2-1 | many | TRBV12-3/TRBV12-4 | CASSIAGRADNEQFF | TGTGCCAGCAGTATAGCGGGACGGGCGGACAATGAGCAGTTCTTC
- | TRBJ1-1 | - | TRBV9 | CASSEAMWDTEAFF | TGTGCCAGCAGCGAAGCGATGTGGGACACTGAAGCTTTCTTT
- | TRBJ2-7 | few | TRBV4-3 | CASSQGEGLYF | TGCGCCAGCAGCCAAGGAGAGGGCCTGTACTTC